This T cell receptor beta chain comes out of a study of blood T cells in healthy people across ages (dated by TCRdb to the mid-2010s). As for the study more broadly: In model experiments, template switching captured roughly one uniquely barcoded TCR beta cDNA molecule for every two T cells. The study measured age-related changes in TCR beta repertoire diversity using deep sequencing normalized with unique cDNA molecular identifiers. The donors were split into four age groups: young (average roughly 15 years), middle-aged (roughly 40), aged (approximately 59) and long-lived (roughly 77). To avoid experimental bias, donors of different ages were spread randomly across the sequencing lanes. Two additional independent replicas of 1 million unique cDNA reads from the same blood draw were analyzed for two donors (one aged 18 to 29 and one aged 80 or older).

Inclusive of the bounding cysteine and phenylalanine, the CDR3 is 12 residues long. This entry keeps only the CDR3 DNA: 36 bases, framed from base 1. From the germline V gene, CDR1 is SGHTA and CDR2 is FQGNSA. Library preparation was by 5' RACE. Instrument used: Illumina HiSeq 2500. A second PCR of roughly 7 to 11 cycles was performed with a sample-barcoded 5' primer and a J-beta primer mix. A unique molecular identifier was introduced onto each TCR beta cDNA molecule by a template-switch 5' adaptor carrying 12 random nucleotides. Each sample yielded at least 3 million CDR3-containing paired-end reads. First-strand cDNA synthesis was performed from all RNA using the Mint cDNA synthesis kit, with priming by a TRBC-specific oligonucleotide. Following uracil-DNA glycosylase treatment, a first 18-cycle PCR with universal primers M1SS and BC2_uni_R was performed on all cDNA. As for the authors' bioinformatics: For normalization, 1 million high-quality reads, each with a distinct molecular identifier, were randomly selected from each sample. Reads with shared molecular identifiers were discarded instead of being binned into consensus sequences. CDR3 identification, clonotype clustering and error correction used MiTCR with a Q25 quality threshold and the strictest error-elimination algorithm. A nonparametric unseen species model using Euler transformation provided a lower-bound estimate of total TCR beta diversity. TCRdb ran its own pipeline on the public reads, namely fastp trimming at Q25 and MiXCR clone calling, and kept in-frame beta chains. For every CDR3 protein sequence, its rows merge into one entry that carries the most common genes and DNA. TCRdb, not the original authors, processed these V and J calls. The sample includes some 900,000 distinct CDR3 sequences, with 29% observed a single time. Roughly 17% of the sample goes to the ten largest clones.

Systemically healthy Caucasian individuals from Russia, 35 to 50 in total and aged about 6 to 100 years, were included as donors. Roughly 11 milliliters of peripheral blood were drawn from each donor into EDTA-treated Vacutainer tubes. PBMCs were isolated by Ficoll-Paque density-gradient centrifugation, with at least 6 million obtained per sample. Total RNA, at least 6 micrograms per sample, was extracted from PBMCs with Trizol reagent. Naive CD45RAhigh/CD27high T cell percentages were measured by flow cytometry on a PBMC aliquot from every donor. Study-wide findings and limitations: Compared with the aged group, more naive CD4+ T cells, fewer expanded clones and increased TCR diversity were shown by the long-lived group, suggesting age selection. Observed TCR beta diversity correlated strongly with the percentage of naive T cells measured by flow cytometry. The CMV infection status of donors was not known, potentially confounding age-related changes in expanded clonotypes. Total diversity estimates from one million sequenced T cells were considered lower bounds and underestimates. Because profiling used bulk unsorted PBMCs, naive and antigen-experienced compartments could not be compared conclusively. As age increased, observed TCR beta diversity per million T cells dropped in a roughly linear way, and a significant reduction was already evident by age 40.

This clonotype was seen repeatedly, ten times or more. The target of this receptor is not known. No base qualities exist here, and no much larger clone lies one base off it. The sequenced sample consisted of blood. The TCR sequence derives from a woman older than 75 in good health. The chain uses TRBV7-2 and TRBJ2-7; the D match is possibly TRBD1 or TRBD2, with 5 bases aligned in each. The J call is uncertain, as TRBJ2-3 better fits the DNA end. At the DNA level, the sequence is TGTGCCAGCAGCTTCGTGAGGGGCGAGCAGTATTTT. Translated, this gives CASSFVRGEQYF.